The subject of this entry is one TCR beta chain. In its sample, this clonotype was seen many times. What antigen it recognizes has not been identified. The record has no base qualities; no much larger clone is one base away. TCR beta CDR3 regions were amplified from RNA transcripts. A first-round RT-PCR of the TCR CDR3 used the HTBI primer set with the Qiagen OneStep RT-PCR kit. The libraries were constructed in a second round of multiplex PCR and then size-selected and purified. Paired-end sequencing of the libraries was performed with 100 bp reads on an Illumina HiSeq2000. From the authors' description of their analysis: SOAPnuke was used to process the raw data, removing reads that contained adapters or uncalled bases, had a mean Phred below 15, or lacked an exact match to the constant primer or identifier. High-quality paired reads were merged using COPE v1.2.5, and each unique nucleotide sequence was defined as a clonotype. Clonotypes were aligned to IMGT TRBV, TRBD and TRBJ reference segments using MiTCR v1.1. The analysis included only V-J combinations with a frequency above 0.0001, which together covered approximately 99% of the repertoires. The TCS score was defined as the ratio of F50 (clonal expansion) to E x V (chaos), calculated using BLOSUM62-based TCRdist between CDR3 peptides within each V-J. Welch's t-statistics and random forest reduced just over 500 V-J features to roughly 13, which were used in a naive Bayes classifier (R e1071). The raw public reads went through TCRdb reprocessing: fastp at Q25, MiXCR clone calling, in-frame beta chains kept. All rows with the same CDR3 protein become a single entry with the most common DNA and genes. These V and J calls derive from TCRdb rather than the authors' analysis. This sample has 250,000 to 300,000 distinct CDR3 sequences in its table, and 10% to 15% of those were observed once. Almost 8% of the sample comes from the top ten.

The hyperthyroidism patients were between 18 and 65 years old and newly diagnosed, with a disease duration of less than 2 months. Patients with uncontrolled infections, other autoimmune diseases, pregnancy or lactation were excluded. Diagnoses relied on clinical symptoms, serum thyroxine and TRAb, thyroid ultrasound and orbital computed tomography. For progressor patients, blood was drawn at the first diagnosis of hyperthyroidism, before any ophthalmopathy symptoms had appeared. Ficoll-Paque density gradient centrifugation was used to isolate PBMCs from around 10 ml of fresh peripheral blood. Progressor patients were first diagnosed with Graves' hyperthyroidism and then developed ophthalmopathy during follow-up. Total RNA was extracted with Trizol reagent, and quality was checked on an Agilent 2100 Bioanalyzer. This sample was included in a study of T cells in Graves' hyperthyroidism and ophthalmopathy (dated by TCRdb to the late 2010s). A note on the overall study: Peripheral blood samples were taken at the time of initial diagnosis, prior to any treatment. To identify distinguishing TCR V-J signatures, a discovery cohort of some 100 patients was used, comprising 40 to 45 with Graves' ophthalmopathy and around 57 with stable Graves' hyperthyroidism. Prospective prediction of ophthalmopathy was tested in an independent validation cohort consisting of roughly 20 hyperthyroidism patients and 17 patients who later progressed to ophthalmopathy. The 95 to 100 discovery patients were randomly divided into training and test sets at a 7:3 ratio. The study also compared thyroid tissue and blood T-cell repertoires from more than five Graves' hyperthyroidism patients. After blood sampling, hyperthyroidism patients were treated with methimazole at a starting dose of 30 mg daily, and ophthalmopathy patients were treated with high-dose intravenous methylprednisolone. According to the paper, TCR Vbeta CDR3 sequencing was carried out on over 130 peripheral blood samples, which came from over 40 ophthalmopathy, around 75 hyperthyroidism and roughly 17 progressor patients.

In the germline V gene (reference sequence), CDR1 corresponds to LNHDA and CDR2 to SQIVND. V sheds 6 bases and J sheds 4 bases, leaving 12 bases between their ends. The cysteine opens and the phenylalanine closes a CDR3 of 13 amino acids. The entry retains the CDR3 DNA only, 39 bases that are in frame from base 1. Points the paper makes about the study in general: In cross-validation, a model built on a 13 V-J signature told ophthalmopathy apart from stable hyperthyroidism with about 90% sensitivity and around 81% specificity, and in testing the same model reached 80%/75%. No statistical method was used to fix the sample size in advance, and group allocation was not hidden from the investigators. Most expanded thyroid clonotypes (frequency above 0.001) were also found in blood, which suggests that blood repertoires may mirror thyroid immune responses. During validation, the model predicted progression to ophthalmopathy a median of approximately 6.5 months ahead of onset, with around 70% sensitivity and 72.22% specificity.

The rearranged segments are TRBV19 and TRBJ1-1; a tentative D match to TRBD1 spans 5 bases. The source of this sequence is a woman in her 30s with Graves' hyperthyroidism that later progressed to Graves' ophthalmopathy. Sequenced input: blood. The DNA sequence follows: TGTGCCAGTAGGCGGGACTTGATCACTGAAGCTTTCTTT. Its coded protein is CASRRDLITEAFF. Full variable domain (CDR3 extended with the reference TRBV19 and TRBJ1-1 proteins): DGGITQSPKYLFRKEGQNVTLSCEQNLNHDAMYWYRQDPGQGLRLIYYSQIVNDFQKGDIAEGYSVSREKKESFPLTVTSAQKNPTAFYLCASRRDLITEAFFGQGTRLTVV.